These 23 T cell receptor beta chains came from one sample sequenced in a study of monozygotic twins with inflammatory bowel disease. TCRdb re-called the 5' RACE reads, yielding one record per CDR3 amino acid sequence without DNA. The sample data list about 210,000 distinct CDR3 sequences. The sample was blood. Source of these receptors: a human donor with ulcerative colitis or Crohn's disease, or a healthy co-twin of an affected twin (not recorded which).

CDR3 region: CASGLVLGLGSGKGFANTGELFF. This chain links TRBV12-5 with TRBJ2-2; the D call of TRBD1 rests on TCRdb alone, since no DNA is present to check it. Looked up from germline, CDR1 is LGHNT and CDR2 is FRNRAP. The CDR3 consists of 23 residues.

The chain carries TRBV6-2 or TRBV6-3 and TRBJ1-2. The CDR3 is 16 amino acids. Germline CDR1 reads MNHEY; CDR2 reads SVGEGT. The CDR3 spells CASSYFGFEGHQGYTF.

This chain joins TRBV12-3 or TRBV12-4 and TRBJ1-5; the D gene TCRdb calls, TRBD1, cannot be checked with no DNA. This CDR3 spans 13 amino acids. CDR3: CASSLNRDRGRDF.

V is TRBV11-2 and J is TRBJ2-2; the TCRdb call, TRBD1, lacks DNA for checking. There are 16 residues in the CDR3. Germline V gives CDR1 SGHAT, CDR2 FQNNGV. This CDR3 reads CASSLVGTGFTGELFF.

The V call is TRBV27, the J call TRBJ2-5; as DNA is missing, the TRBD1 call by TCRdb cannot be tested. In germline, CDR1 is MNHEY, CDR2 SMNVEV (reference sequence). The CDR3 length is 14 residues. CDR3 loop: CATRGVGTRRTQYF.

V is TRBV7-9 and J is TRBJ1-1; TCRdb's assignment of TRBD1 cannot be checked, as there is no DNA. CDR1 is SEHNR, CDR2 FQNEAQ, per germline (reference sequence). This CDR3 region has 16 residues. The CDR3 reads CASSLLGQGAPTEAFF.

This chain uses TRBV10-3 with TRBJ2-7; there is no DNA to check the TCRdb D call of TRBD1. Germline CDR1 ENHRY, CDR2 SYGVKD. The CDR3 covers 16 residues. The CDR3 sequence: CAISDPGGQGAYEQYF.

The chain couples TRBV5-1 to TRBJ2-7; there is no DNA to check the TCRdb D call of TRBD2. The germline V gene encodes CDR1 SGHRS and CDR2 YFSETQ. CDR3 length: 14 amino acids. This CDR3 is CASRPGVGEGEQYF.

The chain links TRBV5-1 to TRBJ2-3; there is no DNA to check the TCRdb D call of TRBD1. Germline CDR1 and CDR2: SGHRS and YFSETQ. The CDR3 sequence is 15 residues long. The CDR3 spells CASTNQGARTDTQYF.

CDR3 in amino acids: CASSPGGGQPQHF. The chain couples TRBV4-2 to TRBJ1-5. CDR3 length equals 13 residues. Germline values: CDR1 LGHNA, CDR2 YNFKEQ.

V gene TRBV24-1 combines with J gene TRBJ2-2; the TCRdb call, TRBD1, lacks DNA for checking. This CDR3 region has 16 residues. Per the germline V gene, CDR1 is KGHDR and CDR2 is SFDVKD. The CDR3 reads CATSDSGQGASGELFF.

The chain couples TRBV20-1 to TRBJ2-3; checking the TCRdb D call of TRBD2 is not possible without DNA. Germline V lookup: CDR1 DFQATT, CDR2 SNEGSKA (reference sequence). This CDR3 has 17 residues. The CDR3 protein is CSARPSGGYTITDTQYF.

J is TRBJ2-3 and V is TRBV10-3; without DNA, the TCRdb call of TRBD2 cannot be checked. This CDR3 contains 16 residues. CDR1 and CDR2 from the germline V gene are ENHRY and SYGVKD. CDR3 region: CAISVREAGWGNTQYF.

The chain employs TRBV19 and TRBJ2-3; TCRdb proposes TRBD1, but this gene call is untestable without DNA. This CDR3 spans 16 amino acids. From germline, CDR1 is LNHDA and CDR2 SQIVND (reference sequence). CDR3 in amino acids: CASSIRGSGGTDTQYF.

V gene TRBV6-5 combines with J gene TRBJ2-7; the TCRdb call, TRBD1, lacks DNA for checking. CDR3 length: 16 amino acids. CDR1 is MNHEY and CDR2 is SVGAGI in the germline V gene. CDR3 region: CASSYYTGTGSYEQYF.

The rearrangement uses TRBV6-5 and TRBJ1-6; TCRdb selects TRBD1, and the lack of DNA leaves this call unchecked. The germline gives CDR1 MNHEY, CDR2 SVGAGI. The CDR3 contains 18 residues. This CDR3 is CASSYSSGTGSYNSPLHF.

The chain carries TRBV5-1 and TRBJ2-5; TCRdb's D call of TRBD2 is untestable without DNA. CDR1 is SGHRS and CDR2 is YFSETQ in the germline V gene. The CDR3 runs 15 residues. This CDR3 is CASSFQGLDQETQYF.

The chain combines TRBV7-2 with TRBJ1-2. The CDR3 length is 15 residues. Germline lookup yields CDR1 SGHTA and CDR2 FQGNSA. CDR3 sequence: CASSSYRIEPDGYTF.

The chain uses TRBV2 and TRBJ2-7; there is no DNA to check the TCRdb D call of TRBD1. The CDR3 has 15 residues. CDR1 is SNHLY, CDR2 FYNNEI, per germline. The CDR3 loop reads CASSLGSGDTYEQYF.

The CDR3 here is CATSREQPRTDTQYF. The V and J genes are TRBV15 and TRBJ2-3. The germline V gene has CDR1 LNHNV and CDR2 YYDKDF (reference sequence). This CDR3 is built from 15 residues.

This chain uses TRBV5-1 with TRBJ2-3; the D call of TRBD1 rests on TCRdb alone, since no DNA is present to check it. CDR3 length: 15 amino acids. Germline V gives CDR1 SGHRS, CDR2 YFSETQ. The CDR3 protein is CASSPGESPGDTQYF.

The chain recombines TRBV2 with TRBJ2-5. Germline V lookup: CDR1 SNHLY, CDR2 FYNNEI. This CDR3 has 12 residues. The CDR3 loop reads CASSQRVETQYF.

The rearrangement joins TRBV12-3 or TRBV12-4 to TRBJ1-5. The CDR3 spans 15 residues. CDR3 sequence: CASSFMGLSNQPQHF.